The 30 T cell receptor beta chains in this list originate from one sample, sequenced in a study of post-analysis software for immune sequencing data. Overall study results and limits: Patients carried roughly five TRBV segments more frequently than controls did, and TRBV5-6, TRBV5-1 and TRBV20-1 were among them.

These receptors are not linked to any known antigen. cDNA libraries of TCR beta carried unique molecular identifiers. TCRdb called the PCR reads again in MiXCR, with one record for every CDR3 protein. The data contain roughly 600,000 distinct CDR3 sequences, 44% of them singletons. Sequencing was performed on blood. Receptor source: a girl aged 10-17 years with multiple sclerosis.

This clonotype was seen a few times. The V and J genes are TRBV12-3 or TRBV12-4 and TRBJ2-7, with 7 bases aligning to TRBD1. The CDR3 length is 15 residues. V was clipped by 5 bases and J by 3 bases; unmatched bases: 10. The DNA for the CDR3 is TGTGCCAGCAGTCCCGACAGGGATATGTTCTACGAGCAGTACTTC. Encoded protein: CASSPDRDMFYEQYF.

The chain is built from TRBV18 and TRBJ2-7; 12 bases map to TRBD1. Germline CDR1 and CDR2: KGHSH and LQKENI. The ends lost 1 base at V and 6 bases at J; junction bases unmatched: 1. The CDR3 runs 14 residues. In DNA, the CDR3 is TGTGCCAGCTCACCACGGGACAGGGGGCGCGAGCAGTACTTC. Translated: CASSPRDRGREQYF. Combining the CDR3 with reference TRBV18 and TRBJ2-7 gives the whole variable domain NAGVMQNPRHLVRRRGQEARLRCSPMKGHSHVYWYRQLPEEGLKFMVYLQKENIIDESGMPKERFSAEFPKEGPSILRIQQVVRGDSAAYFCASSPRDRGREQYFGPGTRLTVT.

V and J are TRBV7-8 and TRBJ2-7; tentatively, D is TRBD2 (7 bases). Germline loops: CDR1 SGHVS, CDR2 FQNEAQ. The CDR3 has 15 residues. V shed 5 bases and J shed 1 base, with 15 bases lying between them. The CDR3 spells CASSPTAGASYEQYF. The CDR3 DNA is TGTGCCAGCAGCCCCACCGCGGGGGCTTCCTACGAGCAGTACTTC.

The CDR3 DNA sequence: TGCGCCAGCAGCCTTGCGGAAAAGGGGTATGGCTACACCTTC. Its translation is CASSLAEKGYGYTF. The chain has TRBV5-1 and TRBJ1-2, with D possibly being TRBD1 (5 bases). The germline V gene encodes CDR1 SGHRS and CDR2 YFSETQ. The length of the CDR3 is 14 residues. The V and J ends lost 4 bases and 5 bases respectively, with 15 bases between them.

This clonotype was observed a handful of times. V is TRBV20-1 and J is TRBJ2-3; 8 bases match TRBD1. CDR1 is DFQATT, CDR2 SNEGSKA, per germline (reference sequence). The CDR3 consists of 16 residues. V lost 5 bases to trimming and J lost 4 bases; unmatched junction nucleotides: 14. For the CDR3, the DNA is TGCAGTGCTCCTAGGGGGCGGACAGGGAGGTCAGATACGCAGTATTTT. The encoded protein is CSAPRGRTGRSDTQYF.

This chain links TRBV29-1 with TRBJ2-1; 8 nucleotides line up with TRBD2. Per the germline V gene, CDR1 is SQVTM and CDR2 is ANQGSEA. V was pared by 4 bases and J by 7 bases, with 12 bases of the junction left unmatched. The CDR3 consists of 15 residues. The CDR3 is CSVVMGSGSGNEQFF. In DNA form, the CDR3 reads TGCAGCGTTGTCATGGGAAGCGGGAGCGGTAATGAGCAGTTCTTC.

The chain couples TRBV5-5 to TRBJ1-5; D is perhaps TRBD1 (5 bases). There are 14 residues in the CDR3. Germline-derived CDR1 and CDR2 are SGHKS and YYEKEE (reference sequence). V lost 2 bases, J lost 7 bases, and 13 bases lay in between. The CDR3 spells CASSFGTGQQPQHF. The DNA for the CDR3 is TGTGCCAGCAGCTTTGGAACAGGTCAACAGCCCCAGCATTTT.

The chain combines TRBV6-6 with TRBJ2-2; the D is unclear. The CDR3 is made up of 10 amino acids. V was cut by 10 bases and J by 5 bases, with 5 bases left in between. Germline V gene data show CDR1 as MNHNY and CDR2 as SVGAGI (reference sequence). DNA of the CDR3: TGTGCCACTTATACCGGGGAGCTGTTTTTT. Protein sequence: CATYTGELFF.

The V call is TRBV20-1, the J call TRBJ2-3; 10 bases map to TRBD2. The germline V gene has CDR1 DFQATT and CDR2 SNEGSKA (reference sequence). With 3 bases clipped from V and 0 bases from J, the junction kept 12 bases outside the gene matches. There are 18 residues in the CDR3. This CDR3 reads CSARSLAGGRTSTDTQYF. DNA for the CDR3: TGCAGTGCTAGGTCTTTAGCGGGGGGTCGTACTAGCACAGATACGCAGTATTTT.

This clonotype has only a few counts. The CDR3 nucleotides are TGTGCCAGCCGATGGGGAACCTACGAGCAGTACTTC. This codes for CASRWGTYEQYF. The V and J genes are TRBV2 and TRBJ2-4; D gene uncertain. The DNA end favors TRBJ2-7, so the J call may be wrong. The germline gives CDR1 SNHLY, CDR2 FYNNEI. The CDR3 is made up of 12 amino acids.

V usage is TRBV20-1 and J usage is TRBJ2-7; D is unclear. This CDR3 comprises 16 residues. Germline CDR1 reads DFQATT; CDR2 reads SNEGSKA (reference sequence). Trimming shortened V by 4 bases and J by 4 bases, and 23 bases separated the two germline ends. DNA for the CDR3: TGCAGTGCTATCCCCGAATGGTACCGGGTAGGATACGAGCAGTACTTC. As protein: CSAIPEWYRVGYEQYF.

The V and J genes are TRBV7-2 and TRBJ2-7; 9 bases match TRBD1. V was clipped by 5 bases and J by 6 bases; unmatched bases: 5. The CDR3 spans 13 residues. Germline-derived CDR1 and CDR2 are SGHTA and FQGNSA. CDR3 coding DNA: TGTGCCAGCAGCCGGGACAGGGTTGGCGAGCAGTACTTC. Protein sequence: CASSRDRVGEQYF.

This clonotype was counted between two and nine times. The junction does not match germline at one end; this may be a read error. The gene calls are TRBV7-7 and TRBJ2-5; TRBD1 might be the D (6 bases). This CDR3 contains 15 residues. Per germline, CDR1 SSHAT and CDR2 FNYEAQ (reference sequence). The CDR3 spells CASSLSQGGQETQYF. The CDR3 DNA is TGTGCTAGCAGCTTATCACAGGGTGGGCAAGAGACCCAGTACTTC.

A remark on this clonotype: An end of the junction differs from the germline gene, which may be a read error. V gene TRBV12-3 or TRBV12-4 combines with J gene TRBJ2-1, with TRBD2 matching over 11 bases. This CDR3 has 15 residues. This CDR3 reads CASAVAGGPVREQCF. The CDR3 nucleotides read TGTGCCAGCGCGGTAGCGGGGGGGCCTGTTCGTGAGCAGTGCTTC.

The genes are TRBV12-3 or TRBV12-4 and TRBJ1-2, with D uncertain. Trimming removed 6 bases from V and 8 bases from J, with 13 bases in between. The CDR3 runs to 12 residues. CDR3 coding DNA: TGTGCCAGCAGGGACCCTCCGGAGGGCTACACCTTC. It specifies CASRDPPEGYTF.

The CDR3 loop reads CASSLGGLAAKETQYF. The DNA of the CDR3 is TGTGCCAGCAGTTTGGGGGGACTAGCGGCAAAAGAGACCCAGTACTTC. This chain joins TRBV12-3 or TRBV12-4 and TRBJ2-5, with 11 bases fitting TRBD2. Germline trimming cut 3 bases from V and 3 bases from J; bases unmatched to any gene: 6. The CDR3 spans 16 residues.

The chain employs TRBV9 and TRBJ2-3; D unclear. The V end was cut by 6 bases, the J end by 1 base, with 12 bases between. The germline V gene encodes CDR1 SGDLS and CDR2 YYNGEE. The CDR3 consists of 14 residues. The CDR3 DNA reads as TGTGCCAGCAACGGGCTAGAAGGCACAGATACGCAGTATTTT. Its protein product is CASNGLEGTDTQYF.

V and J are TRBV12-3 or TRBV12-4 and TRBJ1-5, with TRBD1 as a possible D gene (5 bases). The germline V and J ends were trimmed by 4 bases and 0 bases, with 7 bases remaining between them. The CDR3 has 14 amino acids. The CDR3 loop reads CASSSTASNQPQHF. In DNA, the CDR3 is TGTGCCAGCAGTTCGACAGCTAGCAATCAGCCCCAGCATTTT.

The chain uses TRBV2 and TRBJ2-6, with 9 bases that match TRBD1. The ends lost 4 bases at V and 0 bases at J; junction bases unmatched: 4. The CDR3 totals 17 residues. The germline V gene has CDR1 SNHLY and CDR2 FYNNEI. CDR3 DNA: TGTGCCAGCAGTGGGGGGACAGGGATCTCTGGGGCCAACGTCCTGACTTTC. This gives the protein CASSGGTGISGANVLTF.

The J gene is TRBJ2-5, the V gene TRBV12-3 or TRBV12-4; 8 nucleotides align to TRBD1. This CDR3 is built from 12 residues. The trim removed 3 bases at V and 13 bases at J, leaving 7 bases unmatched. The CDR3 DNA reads TGTGCCAGCAGTTTTCAGGGGGCGGTGCTGTACTTC. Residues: CASSFQGAVLYF.

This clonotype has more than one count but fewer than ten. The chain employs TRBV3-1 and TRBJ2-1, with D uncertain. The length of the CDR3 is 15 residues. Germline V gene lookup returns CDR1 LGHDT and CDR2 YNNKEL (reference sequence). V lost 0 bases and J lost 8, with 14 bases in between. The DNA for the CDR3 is TGTGCCAGCAGCCAAGAGAGTATGGAGAGCGATGAGCAGTTCTTC. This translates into CASSQESMESDEQFF.

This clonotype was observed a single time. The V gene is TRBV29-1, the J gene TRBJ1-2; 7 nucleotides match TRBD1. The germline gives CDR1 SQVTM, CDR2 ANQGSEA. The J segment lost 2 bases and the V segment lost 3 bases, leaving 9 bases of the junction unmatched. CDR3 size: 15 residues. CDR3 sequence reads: CSVDQRDSQNYGYTF. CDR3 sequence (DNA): TGCAGCGTTGATCAGAGGGACAGTCAAAACTATGGCTACACCTTC.

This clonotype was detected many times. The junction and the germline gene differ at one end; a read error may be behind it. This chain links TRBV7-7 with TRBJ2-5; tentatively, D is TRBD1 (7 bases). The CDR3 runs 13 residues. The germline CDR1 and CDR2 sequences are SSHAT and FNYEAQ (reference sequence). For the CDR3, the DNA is TGTGCTAGCAGCCCGCAGGGGGGAGAGACCCAGTACTTC. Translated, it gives CASSPQGGETQYF.

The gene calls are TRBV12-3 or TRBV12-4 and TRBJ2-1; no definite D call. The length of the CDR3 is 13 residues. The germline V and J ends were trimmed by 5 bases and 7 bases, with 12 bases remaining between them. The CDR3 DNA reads TGTGCCAGCAGTGGTCATCGACGGAATGAGCAGTTCTTC. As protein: CASSGHRRNEQFF.

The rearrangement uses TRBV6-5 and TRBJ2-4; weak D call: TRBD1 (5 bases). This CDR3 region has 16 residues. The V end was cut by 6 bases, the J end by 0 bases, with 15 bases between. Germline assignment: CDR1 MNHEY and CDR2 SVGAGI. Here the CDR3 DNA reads TGTGCCAGCAGAAAGGCGGCAGGGTCAGCCAAAAACATTCAGTACTTC. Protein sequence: CASRKAAGSAKNIQYF.

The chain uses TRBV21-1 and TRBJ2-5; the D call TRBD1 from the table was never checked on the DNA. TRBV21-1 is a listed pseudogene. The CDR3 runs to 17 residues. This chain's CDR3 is CASSKVPGGSVQETQYF. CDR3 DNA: TGTGCCAGCAGCAAAGTCCCGGGGGGGAGTGTTCAAGAGACCCAGTACTTC.

The CDR3 bases are TGTGCCAGCAGCACCCGCGGGGGAGATGAAAAACTGTTTTTT. This encodes CASSTRGGDEKLFF. The chain joins TRBV13 to TRBJ1-4, with D maybe TRBD1 (5 bases). The CDR3 totals 14 residues. Germline CDR1 PRHDT, CDR2 FYEKMQ (reference sequence). Trimming pared 5 bases from V and 6 bases from J, leaving 13 bases between. Together with reference TRBV13 and TRBJ1-4, the CDR3 gives the full variable domain: AAGVIQSPRHLIKEKRETATLKCYPIPRHDTVYWYQQGPGQDPQFLISFYEKMQSDKGSIPDRFSAQQFSDYHSELNMSSLELGDSALYFCASSTRGGDEKLFFGSGTQLSVL.

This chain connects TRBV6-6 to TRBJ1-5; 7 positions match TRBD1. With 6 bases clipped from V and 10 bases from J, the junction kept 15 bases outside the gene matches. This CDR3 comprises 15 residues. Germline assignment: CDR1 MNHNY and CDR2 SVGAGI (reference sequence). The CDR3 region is CASRDGTEGIQPQHF. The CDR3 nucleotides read TGTGCCAGCAGGGACGGGACAGAGGGGATTCAACCCCAGCATTTT.

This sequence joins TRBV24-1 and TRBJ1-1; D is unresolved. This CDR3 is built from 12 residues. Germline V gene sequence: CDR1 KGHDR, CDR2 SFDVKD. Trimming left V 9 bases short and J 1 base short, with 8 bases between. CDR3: CATATRNTEAFF. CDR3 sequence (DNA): TGTGCCACCGCCACAAGGAACACTGAAGCTTTCTTT.

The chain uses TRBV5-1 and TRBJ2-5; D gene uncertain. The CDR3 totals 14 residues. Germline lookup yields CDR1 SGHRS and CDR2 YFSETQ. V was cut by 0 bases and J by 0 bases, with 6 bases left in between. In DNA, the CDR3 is TGCGCCAGCAGCTTGGCCCCGTACCAAGAGACCCAGTACTTC. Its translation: CASSLAPYQETQYF.